This T cell receptor (beta chain) was identified during a study of shared clonotypes between healthy human individuals. In the study overall: Per donor, three plates held CD4 naive cells, three held CD4 memory, two held CD8 naive and one held CD8 memory. Findings and caveats of the study: Read depth was anticipated to influence clonotype sharing among donors.

Comments on this clone: Antigen unknown.

This table comes from immunoSEQ multiplex PCR, and its TCRdb copy is limited to in-frame clones, with some not included. The table has 2 million to 2.5 million clones, 90% to 95% seen once. The V gene lost 4 bases and the J gene lost 2 bases, with 13 bases spanning the gap. CDR3 length: 15 amino acids. Germline V lookup: CDR1 WNHNN, CDR2 SYGVQD (reference sequence). Sequenced sample: naive CD4+ T cells from PBMCs. The subset was: CD45RA+ positively selected. The chain combines TRBV10-1 with TRBJ2-3, with unresolved D. The clonotype was recovered from a man younger than 30 in good health. Some clones in this sample may be carry-over from other donors' samples. The CDR3 region is CASSAGSPYTDTQYF. CDR3 in DNA: TGCGCCAGCAGTGCGGGTAGCCCATACACAGATACGCAGTATTTT.